This T cell receptor beta chain was captured by sequencing in a study of post-analysis software for immune sequencing data. Study summary: There were relapsing-remitting, secondary progressive and progressive-relapsing multiple sclerosis among the disease courses included.

The CDR3 is made up of 13 amino acids. A note on this clonotype: Antigen: not known.

Carried by the TCR beta cDNA libraries were unique molecular identifiers. Once 1 to 10 million T cells were used, approximately 470,000 cDNA molecules resulted. TCRdb recomputed calls from the PCR reads with MiXCR, one row per CDR3 protein. The table shows more than 350,000 distinct CDR3 sequences, with roughly 40% occurring only once. Overall study results and limits: Roughly 5 TRBV segments (TRBV5-6, TRBV5-1 and TRBV20-1 among them) occurred more frequently in patients than in controls. There was significantly lower normalized Chao1 diversity in multiple sclerosis patients than in controls.

The specimen sequenced was blood. The gene calls are TRBV21-1 and TRBJ2-1; TRBD1, as called in the table, went unchecked against the DNA. TRBV21-1 is recorded as a pseudogene. The receptor's source is a girl aged 2-10 years with multiple sclerosis. CDR3 sequence (DNA): TGTGCCAGCAGCAACGACAGATGCGATGAGCAGTTCTTC. As protein: CASSNDRCDEQFF.